The 18 T cell receptor beta chains presented below share a single source sample, sequenced in a study of blood T cell repertoires in COVID-19. TCRdb's table, derived via immunoSEQ multiplex PCR, lists solely in-frame clones and lacks some. The sample yields approximately 300,000 clones, about 89% seen once. Sequenced sample: peripheral blood. The receptors were sampled from a man aged 35 to 55 with acute or convalescent COVID-19.

The V and J genes are TRBV9 and TRBJ1-2, with D tentatively TRBD1 (5 bases). The CDR3 has 12 amino acids. Germline V CDR1 and CDR2: SGDLS, YYNGEE. With 10 bases removed from V and 5 bases from J, the gap between germline ends came to 15 bases. In nucleotides, the CDR3 is TGTGCCCCAGATGGAGGGGCATATGGCTACACCTTC. Translating it yields CAPDGGAYGYTF.

The chain is built from TRBV10-2 and TRBJ1-2, with D perhaps TRBD1 (5 bases). Germline CDR1 WSHSY, CDR2 SAAADI. This CDR3 has 14 amino acids. V gave up 6 bases and J gave up 1 base, with 12 bases separating them. Here the CDR3 DNA reads TGCGCCAGCAGCCATGACAGTCTTAACTATGGCTACACCTTC. As protein: CASSHDSLNYGYTF.

This clone was recorded only once. J is TRBJ2-7 and V is TRBV10-3; maybe TRBD1 (6 bases). Germline CDR1 reads ENHRY; CDR2 reads SYGVKD. The CDR3 is 15 residues long. The V and J ends lost 0 bases and 0 bases respectively, with 9 bases between them. CDR3 sequence reads: CAISESTGSSYEQYF. The CDR3 nucleotides read TGTGCCATCAGTGAGTCAACAGGGAGCTCCTACGAGCAGTACTTC.

The CDR3 loop reads CATSRVTPGQPQHF. The CDR3 DNA is TGTGCCACCAGCAGGGTTACCCCGGGTCAGCCCCAGCATTTT. The gene calls are TRBV15 and TRBJ1-5; no clear D. V was clipped by 3 bases and J by 6 bases, with 12 bases between them. CDR3 length: 14 residues. Germline V gene sequence: CDR1 LNHNV, CDR2 YYDKDF (reference sequence). Full variable domain (remainder filled in from reference TRBV15 and TRBJ1-5): DAMVIQNPRYQVTQFGKPVTLSCSQTLNHNVMYWYQQKSSQAPKLLFHYYDKDFNNEADTPDNFQSRRPNTSFCFLDIRSPGLGDTAMYLCATSRVTPGQPQHFGDGTRLSIL.

CDR3 protein: CASPGEYGYTF. CDR3 DNA sequence: TGTGCCAGTCCCGGGGAATATGGCTACACCTTC. This chain uses TRBV6-5 with TRBJ1-2; D is ambiguous. The germline V and J ends were trimmed by 9 bases and 5 bases, with 10 bases remaining between them. The CDR3 runs 11 residues. CDR1 and CDR2 from the germline V gene are MNHEY and SVGAGI.

This clone was detected only once. The rearrangement uses TRBV12-5 and TRBJ2-7; the D gene is possibly TRBD2 (6 bases). Germline V gene lookup returns CDR1 LGHNT and CDR2 FRNRAP. Trimming shortened V by 1 base and J by 10 bases, and 11 bases separated the two germline ends. The CDR3 covers 12 residues. In DNA form, the CDR3 reads TGTGCTAGTGGTTTGGACCGACTAGTTCAGTACTTC. This codes for CASGLDRLVQYF.

V and J are TRBV6-5 and TRBJ2-2, with TRBD1 as a possible D gene (6 bases). V lost 2 bases and J lost 6, with 10 bases in between. The germline V gene encodes CDR1 MNHEY and CDR2 SVGAGI. This CDR3 comprises 14 residues. CDR3 coding DNA: TGTGCCAGCAGTTACGCACAGGGATCCGGGGAGCTGTTTTTT. Translated, it gives CASSYAQGSGELFF.

The chain employs TRBV11-2 and TRBJ1-1; D may be TRBD1 (6 bases). V was shortened by 1 base and J by 3 bases, with 6 bases between the two germline ends. CDR1 SGHAT and CDR2 FQNNGV come from the germline V gene. The CDR3 is 13 residues long. CDR3 amino acids: CASSLAGDTEAFF. For the CDR3, the DNA is TGTGCCAGCAGCTTAGCAGGGGACACTGAAGCTTTCTTT.

This chain links TRBV19 with TRBJ2-3; TRBD2 is a possible D gene (6 bases). This CDR3 spans 12 amino acids. Germline CDR1 LNHDA, CDR2 SQIVND (reference sequence). Trimming cost V 7 bases and J 5 bases, with 10 bases left between them. This chain's CDR3 is CASTLGGDTQYF. In DNA, the CDR3 is TGTGCCAGTACTCTCGGGGGAGATACGCAGTATTTT.

The CDR3 protein is CASSFGSYTDTQYF. The CDR3 DNA is TGCGCCAGCAGCTTCGGGTCCTACACAGATACGCAGTATTTT. The chain links TRBV5-1 to TRBJ2-3; D remains ambiguous. Trimming pared 2 bases from V and 2 bases from J, leaving 9 bases between. Looked up from germline, CDR1 is SGHRS and CDR2 is YFSETQ. The CDR3 contains 14 residues.

This chain links TRBV24-1 with TRBJ2-2, with 9 bases lining up with TRBD1. Germline trimming cut 4 bases from V and 5 bases from J; bases unmatched to any gene: 7. From germline, CDR1 is KGHDR and CDR2 SFDVKD. The CDR3 is made up of 16 amino acids. In DNA form, the CDR3 reads TGTGCCACCAGTGACCTGGGACAGGGATTGACCGGGGAGCTGTTTTTT. As protein: CATSDLGQGLTGELFF.

CDR3 coding DNA: TGTGCCAGCAGTTACGTCCCGGTCAACTATGGCTACACCTTC. Translated: CASSYVPVNYGYTF. The rearrangement joins TRBV6-6 to TRBJ1-2; no clear D gene. This CDR3 is 14 amino acids long. Trimming left V 2 bases short and J 2 bases short, with 9 bases between. In germline, CDR1 is MNHNY, CDR2 SVGAGI (reference sequence).

The gene calls are TRBV2 and TRBJ1-1, with D maybe TRBD1 (5 bases). Looked up from germline, CDR1 is SNHLY and CDR2 is FYNNEI. CDR3 length: 13 amino acids. The germline V and J ends were trimmed by 6 bases and 3 bases, with 11 bases remaining between them. The CDR3 nucleotides are TGTGCCAGCAGCGTCGACAGACACACTGAAGCTTTCTTT. Amino acids: CASSVDRHTEAFF.

This sequence joins TRBV6-5 and TRBJ2-2; 7 bases match TRBD2. The V segment lost 5 bases and the J segment 4 bases; nucleotides outside the gene matches: 4. The CDR3 sequence is 14 residues long. The germline gives CDR1 MNHEY, CDR2 SVGAGI. Here the CDR3 DNA reads TGTGCCAGCAGTCCCTCGGGGGGCACCGGGGAGCTGTTTTTT. Translated: CASSPSGGTGELFF.

The chain joins TRBV25-1 to TRBJ1-2; D gene ambiguous. CDR1 and CDR2 from the germline V gene are MGHDK and SYGVNS. V lost 4 bases and J 6 bases, leaving 18 bases between the germline ends. The CDR3 is made up of 15 amino acids. CDR3 amino acids: CASSGPERSPHGYTF. DNA for the CDR3: TGTGCCAGCAGTGGGCCGGAGAGATCCCCCCATGGCTACACCTTC.

The genes are TRBV5-1 and TRBJ2-2, with TRBD1 identical over 8 bases. The CDR3 is made up of 16 amino acids. The germline gives CDR1 SGHRS, CDR2 YFSETQ. V gave up 5 bases and J gave up 5 bases; unmatched junction bases: 11. CDR3 loop: CASRLSPRQGTGELFF. In nucleotides, the CDR3 is TGCGCCAGCAGGTTAAGTCCGAGACAGGGGACCGGGGAGCTGTTTTTT.

The chain links TRBV7-2 to TRBJ2-2; no firm D call. This CDR3 has 12 residues. V lost 5 bases to trimming and J lost 1 base, with 2 bases between them. Germline CDR1 SGHTA, CDR2 FQGNSA. This CDR3 is CASSLNTGELFF. In nucleotides, the CDR3 is TGTGCCAGCAGCCTGAACACCGGGGAGCTGTTTTTT.

The chain employs TRBV7-8 and TRBJ2-1; D may be TRBD2 (5 bases). The CDR3 runs 15 residues. From germline, CDR1 is SGHVS and CDR2 FQNEAQ. V lost 2 bases and J 2 bases, leaving 10 bases between the germline ends. CDR3: CASSLSGDTYNEQFF. The CDR3 DNA sequence: TGTGCCAGCAGCTTAAGCGGTGATACCTACAATGAGCAGTTCTTC.